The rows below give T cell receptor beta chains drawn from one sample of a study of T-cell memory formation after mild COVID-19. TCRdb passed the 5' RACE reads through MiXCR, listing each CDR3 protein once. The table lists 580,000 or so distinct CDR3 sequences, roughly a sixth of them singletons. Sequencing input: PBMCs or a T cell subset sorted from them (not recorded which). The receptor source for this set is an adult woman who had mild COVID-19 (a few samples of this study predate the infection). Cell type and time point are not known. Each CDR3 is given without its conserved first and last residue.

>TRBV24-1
ATSDSRDIQSSAF
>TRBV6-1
ASSESTGTGVNTEAF
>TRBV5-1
ASSPGDRGRTDTQY
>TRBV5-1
ASSSTSSGITGELF
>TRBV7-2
ASSPRLAGTVKVETQY
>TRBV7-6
ASGRGPRNEQF
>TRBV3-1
ASSRGILTPDEQY
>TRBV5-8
ASSLGPGRAF
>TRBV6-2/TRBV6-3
ASSYWEGVNEQF
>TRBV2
ASSDWTGAF
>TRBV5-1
ASSSTGTGTDTQY
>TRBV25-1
ASSGGQGIYGYT
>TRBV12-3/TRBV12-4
ASSLRASGTRRGRTDTQY
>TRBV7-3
ASTPTRSNEQF
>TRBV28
ASSLSDEAEAF
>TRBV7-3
ASSLLGSSYNEQF
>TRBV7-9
ASSRGAYRDLGTEAF
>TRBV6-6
ASSGGGVGGQETQY
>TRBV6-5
ASSNLATYNEQF
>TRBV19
ASRADYTEAF
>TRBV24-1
ATSETGQGYNEQF
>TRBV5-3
ARSYSSGLDTGELF
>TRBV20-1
SASAPGKGNTEAF
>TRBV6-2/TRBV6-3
ASSRLGPGNEQF
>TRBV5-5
ASSTLKAEANTGELF
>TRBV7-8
ASSLFGFRGASGNTIY
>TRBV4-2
ASSRGPVDRAGNTIY
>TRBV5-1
ASSLDQGPLY
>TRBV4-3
ASSQQASGRWVVEQY
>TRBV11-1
ASSSLEGAEAF
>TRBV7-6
ASSLEAYNYGYT
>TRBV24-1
ATSDGGAPDAEAF
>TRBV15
ATSRVGVGRSDEQF